This T cell receptor beta chain appears in the sequencing data of a study of cytomegalovirus exposure and HLA in healthy donors. Study as a whole: In a later analysis, it was reported that the approximately 110 validation repertoires had been produced on the same platform as the 690 or so repertoires belonging to the first cohort.

With regard to this clone: Its specificity is not known.

The assay was immunoSEQ multiplex PCR, and TCRdb's table has in-frame clones only and misses some. The sample shows approximately 300,000 clones, about nine tenths of them seen only once. Germline V gene sequence: CDR1 MRHNA, CDR2 SNTAGT. The CDR3 contains 15 residues. Germline trimming cut 2 bases from V and 1 base from J; bases unmatched to any gene: 0. Overall study findings and caveats: Cytomegalovirus-associated status was assigned to approximately 160 TCR beta chains. Using the classifier, cytomegalovirus status was reportedly diagnosed with high specificity and sensitivity. A few chains tied to CMV proved CMV antigen-specific in vitro.

Sequencing was carried out using PBMCs. The TCR was taken from a woman aged 18-30 years in good health and CMV-seronegative. V is TRBV6-4 and J is TRBJ2-3; TRBD1 agrees at 10 bases. The CDR3 protein is CASSDGTGGTDTQYF. For the CDR3, the DNA is TGTGCCAGCAGTGACGGGACAGGGGGCACAGATACGCAGTATTTT.